This T cell receptor (beta chain) was profiled in a study of shared clonotypes between healthy human individuals. CDR1 SGHVS and CDR2 FQNEAQ come from the germline V gene. The V and J ends lost 5 bases and 7 bases respectively, with 24 bases between them. The CDR3 contains 16 residues. TCRdb's copy holds only in-frame clones and misses some; the assay was immunoSEQ multiplex PCR. The table lists around 550,000 clones, 90% to 96% of them singletons. The chain links TRBV7-8 to TRBJ2-7; D may be TRBD1 or TRBD2 (5 bases each). Sequenced material: naive CD4+ T cells sorted from blood. Subset denoted: CD45RA+ positively selected. The receptor comes from a woman aged 30 to 39 in good health. The CDR3 DNA reads TGTGCCAGCAGCGCCCAGAGGGTAGGAGCGGCAGGGGAGCAGTACTTC. Residues: CASSAQRVGAAGEQYF.